This TCR beta chain was documented in a study of CD8 T cells in ankylosing spondylitis. General study findings and limits: According to the report, clones linked to the disease were significantly enriched in matched synovial fluid samples taken from ankylosing spondylitis patients. Prior literature has documented some motif variants in synovial fluid and blood from reactive arthritis.

This clonotype appeared many times. Its matching antigen is unknown. One entry per CDR3 protein results from TCRdb running MiXCR on the 5' RACE reads. The sample yields some 250,000 distinct CDR3 sequences, about 10% seen once. The CDR3 runs to 13 residues. After removal of 7 bases from V and 5 bases from J, the junction contained 8 bases not matched to a gene. The V gene's germline CDR1 is ENHRY and CDR2 SYGVKD. This chain connects TRBV10-3 to TRBJ2-7, with TRBD1 identical over 7 bases. Sequenced sample: blood, either unsorted or a sorted T cell fraction (not recorded which). This TCR derives from a male donor with ankylosing spondylitis or in good health (not recorded which). The CDR3 DNA reads as TGTGCCATCAAAGGACAGGCCCCGGACGAGCAGTACTTC. Its translation is CAIKGQAPDEQYF.